This T cell receptor (beta chain) was observed in a study of cytomegalovirus exposure and HLA in healthy donors. This PCR relied on a set of 60 Vbeta primers and 13 Jbeta primers. The protocol was immunoSEQ multiplex PCR, while the TCRdb copy is restricted to in-frame clones and leaves out a portion. The data show roughly 190,000 clones, with about 77% seen just once and more than 4.5% held by the top ten. The CDR3 length is 17 residues. Germline lookup yields CDR1 MRHNA and CDR2 SNTAGT. The ends were cut back, 4 bases at V and 0 bases at J, with 13 bases in the middle. Study outcomes and limitations: The majority of TCR sequences were rare, yet some public TCRs appeared in many donors.

Concerning this clone: Antigen: not known.

The rearrangement links TRBV6-4 to TRBJ2-6, with a possible D match to TRBD1 (6 bases). Sequencing was carried out using PBMCs. The origin of this receptor is a man younger than 40 in good health and CMV-seropositive. CDR3 amino acids: CASSGTATVSGANVLTF. CDR3 in DNA: TGTGCCAGCAGTGGGACAGCAACAGTCTCTGGGGCCAACGTCCTGACTTTC.